Presented here are 19 T cell receptor beta chains from one specimen sequenced in a study of HIV-infected patients and healthy controls (dated by TCRdb to 2013 to 2014). The library was built by means of 5' RACE. Sequencer: Illumina MiSeq. Using SuperScript III with primers targeting the alpha and beta constant regions, around 500 ng of RNA was reverse transcribed. Alpha and beta chain libraries were generated separately via chain-specific third strand synthesis with multiplexing indices. The public reads were reanalyzed by TCRdb: fastp trimming at Q25, MiXCR alignment, in-frame beta chains only. Each CDR3 protein gets just one entry, which takes the most common genes and DNA from the rows behind it. This sample is represented by over 15,000 distinct CDR3 sequences; roughly 6% of them were singletons. The ten biggest clones cover under 2.5% of the sample. Whole blood was used without cell fractionation, so the repertoire reflected all unsorted peripheral T cells.

The sequenced sample consisted of blood. The receptors shown here come from an adult in good health.

In its sample, this clonotype was seen many times. The V call is TRBV29-1, the J call TRBJ2-1; D ambiguous. CDR3 length: 14 residues. Germline V CDR1 and CDR2: SQVTM, ANQGSEA. Between the trimmed V and J ends, which lost 6 bases and 7 bases, there was a span of 19 bases. The DNA of the CDR3 is TGCAGCGTGTTAACGCCCACCCCAAGAAATGAGCAGTTCTTC. This sequence encodes CSVLTPTPRNEQFF.

This clonotype was recorded many times. The gene calls are TRBV20-1 and TRBJ1-4, with D unclear. Germline CDR1 DFQATT, CDR2 SNEGSKA (reference sequence). CDR3 length equals 14 residues. Deletions cut 5 bases from V and 0 bases from J, with 10 bases between. CDR3 nucleotide sequence: TGCAGTGCTTTTAACCCGGCAACTAATGAAAAACTGTTTTTT. It encodes CSAFNPATNEKLFF.

This clonotype appeared many times. This chain joins TRBV3-1 and TRBJ2-5, with D perhaps given as TRBD1 or TRBD2 (5 bases each). V was shortened by 0 bases and J by 1 base, with 6 bases between the two germline ends. Germline V CDR1 and CDR2: LGHDT, YNNKEL (reference sequence). This CDR3 has 14 residues. The CDR3 protein is CASSQEGTQETQYF. The CDR3 DNA follows: TGTGCCAGCAGCCAAGAAGGGACCCAAGAGACCCAGTACTTC.

This clonotype rates as medium-sized. The chain links TRBV7-2 to TRBJ2-3, with TRBD1 matching over 7 bases. Germline values: CDR1 SGHTA, CDR2 FQGNSA. V was pared by 5 bases and J by 9 bases, with 8 bases of the junction left unmatched. The length of the CDR3 is 13 residues. The CDR3 DNA reads TGTGCCAGCAGCAGCACAGGGGCTTGGACGCAGTATTTT. Translating it yields CASSSTGAWTQYF.

This clonotype has at least ten counts. This chain connects TRBV12-3 or TRBV12-4 to TRBJ1-5, with a tentative D call TRBD1 (6 bases). The CDR3 contains 16 residues. Trimming stripped 2 bases from V and 2 bases from J, with 13 bases between. The CDR3 DNA reads TGTGCCAGCAGTTTAACCGGGGGGCGCGGCAATCAGCCCCAGCATTTT. Translation gives CASSLTGGRGNQPQHF.

This clonotype was recorded at least ten times. The CDR3 is CASSSGQGMETQYF. The CDR3 DNA sequence: TGCGCCAGCAGCTCGGGACAGGGCATGGAGACCCAGTACTTC. V is TRBV5-1 and J is TRBJ2-5, with 9 nucleotides matching TRBD1. The CDR3 contains 14 residues. The germline V gene encodes CDR1 SGHRS and CDR2 YFSETQ. V dropped 3 bases and J dropped 5; count of bases not matched to a gene: 5.

This clonotype has at least ten counts. The rearrangement joins TRBV6-2 or TRBV6-3 to TRBJ2-4; D may match TRBD1 or TRBD2 (5 bases each). The germline gives CDR1 MNHEY, CDR2 SVGEGT. Trimming took 5 bases from V and 0 from J, leaving 14 bases between them. The CDR3 is 16 residues long. The CDR3, as DNA: TGTGCCAGCAGTGTGATGGGGGACGTAGCCAAAAACATTCAGTACTTC. Translation gives CASSVMGDVAKNIQYF.

By share, this clonotype ranks as medium-sized. The rearrangement links TRBV6-4 to TRBJ2-3; D uncertain. CDR1 is MRHNA, CDR2 SNTAGT, per germline. This CDR3 region has 14 residues. Trimming pared 0 bases from V and 2 bases from J, leaving 6 bases between. The CDR3: CASSDSSNTDTQYF. CDR3 sequence (DNA): TGTGCCAGCAGTGACTCATCCAACACAGATACGCAGTATTTT.

This clonotype was recorded many times. This chain links TRBV7-2 with TRBJ2-1; no firm D call. The germline V gene has CDR1 SGHTA and CDR2 FQGNSA. With 5 bases removed from V and 15 bases from J, the gap between germline ends came to 20 bases. CDR3 length: 13 amino acids. CDR3 in DNA: TGTGCCAGCAGCCCAACCGGGCGCCAAGGCCTGTTCTTC. Translating gives CASSPTGRQGLFF.

This clonotype was counted many times. The chain uses TRBV2 and TRBJ2-5; D remains unclear. V was pared by 2 bases and J by 0 bases, with 7 bases between. CDR3 length: 14 amino acids. CDR1 SNHLY and CDR2 FYNNEI come from the germline V gene. The chain's CDR3 is CASSEQQYQETQYF. The DNA of the CDR3 is TGTGCCAGCAGTGAACAACAGTACCAAGAGACCCAGTACTTC.

The sample holds many counts of this clonotype. The genes are TRBV3-1 and TRBJ2-1; weak D call: TRBD1 (6 bases). In germline, CDR1 is LGHDT, CDR2 YNNKEL (reference sequence). The CDR3 runs 12 residues. Trimming left V 4 bases short and J 9 bases short, with 10 bases between. The CDR3 nucleotides read TGTGCCAGCAGCCCCACAGGGCTTGAGCAGTTCTTC. Translation: CASSPTGLEQFF.

This clonotype was seen more than once but under ten times. V is TRBV6-5 and J is TRBJ2-1, with TRBD2 matching 10 bases. The CDR3 has 16 amino acids. V gave up 6 bases and J gave up 0 bases; unmatched junction bases: 5. The germline CDR1 and CDR2 sequences are MNHEY and SVGAGI. DNA of the CDR3: TGTGCCAGCAGGCGTAGCGGGGGGAGCTCCTACAATGAGCAGTTCTTC. Translated: CASRRSGGSSYNEQFF.

Concerning this clonotype itself: Possible read error: a much larger clone is one base away. The V and J genes are TRBV12-3 or TRBV12-4 and TRBJ1-1; D gene ambiguous. The V gene lost 5 bases and the J gene lost 2 bases, with 12 bases spanning the gap. There are 14 residues in the CDR3. CDR3 sequence (DNA): TGTGCCAGCAGTCCAGGCCGCTCCAACACTGAAGCTTTCTTT. Translating it yields CASSPGRSNTEAFF.

This clonotype has only a few counts. This chain joins TRBV7-9 and TRBJ1-5; D call uncertain. The CDR3 spans 15 residues. Germline V gene data show CDR1 as SEHNR and CDR2 as FQNEAQ (reference sequence). The V gene lost 4 bases and the J gene lost 4 bases, with 14 bases spanning the gap. The CDR3 here is CASSSSGSTNQPQHF. The CDR3 coding sequence is TGTGCCAGCAGCTCGTCCGGGTCAACAAATCAGCCCCAGCATTTT.

The table lists this clonotype with a few counts. V and J are TRBV29-1 and TRBJ2-1; 8 bases match TRBD2. The germline V gene has CDR1 SQVTM and CDR2 ANQGSEA. The V and J ends lost 3 bases and 9 bases, in that order; junction bases with no gene match: 13. There are 15 residues in the CDR3. In DNA, the CDR3 is TGCAGCGTTGAGAGCGGGGGTGGTGTCTCCGGTGAGCAGTTCTTC. It translates to CSVESGGGVSGEQFF.

Ten or more counts support this clonotype. The chain recombines TRBV20-1 with TRBJ2-3; 9 bases are a match to TRBD2. This CDR3 has 14 amino acids. Germline loops: CDR1 DFQATT, CDR2 SNEGSKA (reference sequence). The trim removed 3 bases at V and 2 bases at J, leaving 3 bases unmatched. In DNA, the CDR3 is TGCAGTGCTAGGTTAGCGGGGGTCACAGATACGCAGTATTTT. It is translated as CSARLAGVTDTQYF.

This clonotype came up many times. V gene TRBV2 combines with J gene TRBJ1-3; D gene unclear. CDR1 SNHLY and CDR2 FYNNEI come from the germline V gene. The CDR3 sequence is 14 residues long. Between the trimmed V and J ends, which lost 2 bases and 0 bases, there was a span of 5 bases. For the CDR3, the DNA is TGTGCCAGCAGTGAACGAAGCTCTGGAAACACCATATATTTT. This translates into CASSERSSGNTIYF.

This clonotype occurred many times. V and J are TRBV19 and TRBJ2-5, with 7 bases fitting TRBD2. Germline V lookup: CDR1 LNHDA, CDR2 SQIVND (reference sequence). J was trimmed by 0 bases and V by 7 bases; bases with no gene match: 5. The CDR3 length is 14 residues. The DNA for the CDR3 is TGTGCCAGTACGGCTAGCGGATACCAAGAGACCCAGTACTTC. This translates into CASTASGYQETQYF.

This clonotype was recorded at least ten times. V and J are TRBV11-2 and TRBJ2-3, with D perhaps being TRBD1 or TRBD2 (7 bases each). Germline CDR1 is SGHAT and CDR2 is FQNNGV. The CDR3 length is 17 residues. Trimming took off 5 bases at V and 0 bases at J, with 18 bases between the two ends. The DNA of the CDR3 is TGTGCCAGCAGCCCCCCAGGGGGGACTAATAGCACAGATACGCAGTATTTT. It specifies CASSPPGGTNSTDTQYF.